These T cell receptor beta chains were read from a single sample in a study of glioma-infiltrating T cells. TCRdb called the multiplex PCR reads again in MiXCR, with one record for every CDR3 protein. The data hold around 390,000 distinct CDR3 sequences, with roughly two fifths observed a single time. The source material was glioma tissue, nonneoplastic brain tissue, or PBMCs (not recorded which). All receptors derive from a human donor with low-grade glioma or glioblastoma, undergoing nonglioma brain surgery, or in good health (not recorded which). Each CDR3 is given with its conserved first and last residue. D genes are given only for firm matches. Clone size is stated in some rows and not others, as once, few, many or a class when expanded.

J: TRBJ2-7
D: .
size: .
V: TRBV28
DNA: TGTGCCAGCAGAACACCGGGACCTTTAGGGTACGAGCAGTACTTC
CDR3: CASRTPGPLGYEQYF

J: TRBJ2-3
D: .
size: .
V: TRBV6-4
DNA: TGTGCCAGCAGTGAAGCTAGCACAGATACGAAGTATTTT
CDR3: CASSEASTDTKYF

J: TRBJ2-1
D: .
size: once
V: TRBV19
DNA: TGTGCCAGTAGTATCGTGGGAGGCGAGTATGAGCAGCTCTTC
CDR3: CASSIVGGEYEQLF

J: TRBJ2-5
D: .
size: few
V: TRBV20-1
DNA: TGCAGTGCTACCCTAAGAGAGACCCAGTACTTC
CDR3: CSATLRETQYF

J: TRBJ2-5
D: .
size: .
V: TRBV11-2
DNA: TGTGCCAGCAGAAATCTCGAGACCCAGTACTTC
CDR3: CASRNLETQYF

J: TRBJ2-1
D: .
size: many
V: TRBV6-1
DNA: TGTGCCAGCACAAACTCCTACAATGAGCAGTTCTTC
CDR3: CASTNSYNEQFF

J: TRBJ2-2
D: .
size: few
V: TRBV7-9
DNA: TGTGCCAGCAAATCCCAGGGGATCGGGGAGCTGTTTTTT
CDR3: CASKSQGIGELFF

J: TRBJ2-4
D: .
size: .
V: TRBV7-9
DNA: TGTGCCAGCAGCTTCGGACTCCTAGCGGCCAAAAACATTCAGTACTTC
CDR3: CASSFGLLAAKNIQYF

J: TRBJ2-7
D: TRBD1
size: .
V: TRBV5-6
DNA: TGTGCCAGCAGCTACGGACAGGGAGAAGACGAGCAGTACTTC
CDR3: CASSYGQGEDEQYF

J: TRBJ2-7
D: .
size: .
V: TRBV6-5
DNA: TGTGCCAGCGGTTCCCACTCAGGGGCCTACGAGCAGTACTTC
CDR3: CASGSHSGAYEQYF

J: TRBJ1-5
D: TRBD1
size: many
V: TRBV27
DNA: TGTGCCAGCAGCGGACAGGGGGGGACCTATAGCAATCAGCCCCAGCATTTT
CDR3: CASSGQGGTYSNQPQHF

J: TRBJ2-4
D: .
size: .
V: TRBV5-6
DNA: TGTGCCAGCCGATCAACCGGGGCCAAAAACATTCAGTACTTC
CDR3: CASRSTGAKNIQYF